These 5 T cell receptor beta chains originate from one sample sequenced in a study of CD8 T cells in Susac syndrome. A quantity of about 0.45 to 1 ug RNA underwent reverse transcription using random hexamers. TCRdb analysed the immunoSEQ multiplex PCR reads with MiXCR anew, one entry per CDR3 protein. The sample contains more than 150,000 distinct CDR3 sequences, approximately 93% of which appear only once. The sequencing input was CD8+ T cells from PBMCs. These TCRs come from a human donor with multiple sclerosis.

The chain has TRBV20-1 and TRBJ1-2; 7 nucleotides line up with TRBD1. This CDR3 is 14 amino acids long. V shed 3 bases and J 8 bases; nucleotides not matched to a gene: 12. Germline-derived CDR1 and CDR2 are DFQATT and SNEGSKA (reference sequence). The CDR3 DNA sequence: TGCAGTGCTAGTCCCGGGACAGTGGCTTCGGGCTACACCTTC. Its protein is CSASPGTVASGYTF.

The chain couples TRBV3-1 to TRBJ2-7; D is ambiguous. Trimming shortened V by 4 bases and J by 4 bases, and 20 bases separated the two germline ends. CDR1 is LGHDT and CDR2 is YNNKEL in the germline V gene (reference sequence). The CDR3 has 16 amino acids. The CDR3 nucleotides are TGTGCCAGCAGCCCGATAAAGGGCCGTGGGCGGTACGAGCAGTACTTC. This translates into CASSPIKGRGRYEQYF.

The rearrangement joins TRBV4-1 to TRBJ2-7, with 9 bases aligning to TRBD1. Unmatched junction bases numbered 5, after V lost 5 bases and J lost 3 bases. This CDR3 has 14 amino acids. The germline CDR1 and CDR2 sequences are MGHRA and YSYEKL. The CDR3 DNA follows: TGCGCCAGCAGCGACACGACAGGGGGCTACGAGCAGTACTTC. As protein: CASSDTTGGYEQYF.

J is TRBJ2-1 and V is TRBV7-9; no clear D. The CDR3 is 12 residues long. Germline-derived CDR1 and CDR2 are SEHNR and FQNEAQ (reference sequence). The V and J ends lost 0 bases and 10 bases respectively, with 7 bases between them. The CDR3 DNA follows: TGTGCCAGCAGCTTAGCCTCGCAGGAGCAGTTCTTC. Translated: CASSLASQEQFF. The complete variable domain, with remaining parts taken from reference TRBV7-9 and TRBJ2-1, reads DTGVSQNPRHKITKRGQNVTFRCDPISEHNRLYWYRQTLGQGPEFLTYFQNEAQLEKSRLLSDRFSAERPKGSFSTLEIQRTEQGDSAMYLCASSLASQEQFFGPGTRLTVL.

V and J are TRBV15 and TRBJ2-5, with 9 bases matching TRBD1. V gave up 9 bases and J gave up 5 bases; unmatched junction bases: 7. Germline V gene data show CDR1 as LNHNV and CDR2 as YYDKDF (reference sequence). The CDR3 has 13 residues. CDR3 sequence reads: CATTPGQGETQYF. In nucleotides, the CDR3 is TGTGCCACAACACCGGGACAGGGTGAGACCCAGTACTTC.